Here is one T cell receptor beta chain with its context. This sample is drawn from a study of OX40 agonist ivuxolimab in advanced cancers. Clones were sequenced by immunoSEQ multiplex PCR, and TCRdb holds only the in-frame ones, with some missing. The sample includes fewer than 55,000 clones, around 80% of them seen just once. The V and J ends lost 2 bases and 7 bases respectively, with 4 bases between them. The CDR3 runs to 11 residues. CDR1 MNHNS and CDR2 SASEGT come from the germline V gene. This chain joins TRBV6-1 and TRBJ2-3; D call uncertain. The TCR sequence derives from an adult with an advanced solid tumor such as melanoma, head and neck, liver or kidney cancer. Here the sequenced sample was CD4+ or CD8+ T cells sorted from blood, taken in a trial of the OX40 agonist ivuxolimab. The CDR3 DNA reads TGTGCCAGCAGTGAACCTCATACGCAGTATTTT. Translating gives CASSEPHTQYF.